These 11 T cell receptor beta chains were sequenced from one sample in a study of OX40 agonist ivuxolimab in advanced cancers. Some clones are missing from TCRdb's copy, which holds only in-frame ones; the method was immunoSEQ multiplex PCR. Of some 60,000 clones listed, roughly nine tenths were seen once; the top ten hold more than 13%. Sequenced material: CD4+ or CD8+ T cells sorted from blood, taken in a trial of the OX40 agonist ivuxolimab. Receptors originate from an adult with an advanced solid tumor such as melanoma, head and neck, liver or kidney cancer.

The chain joins TRBV7-3 to TRBJ2-3; 14 bases are shared with TRBD2. The J segment lost 8 bases and the V segment lost 4 bases, leaving 2 bases of the junction unmatched. The CDR3 is 14 residues long. Germline V gene data show CDR1 as SGHTA and CDR2 as FQGTGA. The DNA of the CDR3 is TGTGCCAGCAGCTCCGGACTAGCGGGGGGTACGCAGTATTTT. It translates to CASSSGLAGGTQYF.

The V and J genes are TRBV9 and TRBJ2-2, with a possible D match to TRBD2 (6 bases). The V end lost 3 bases, the J end lost 1 base, and 13 bases lay between the germline ends. Looked up from germline, CDR1 is SGDLS and CDR2 is YYNGEE. This CDR3 has 16 amino acids. The CDR3 nucleotides read TGTGCCAGCAGCGGAGGGGTTAGCGGGAACACCGGGGAGCTGTTTTTT. Translated, it gives CASSGGVSGNTGELFF.

The rearrangement links TRBV30 to TRBJ2-1, with 7 bases identical to TRBD2. V lost 3 bases and J lost 0; bases outside the gene matches: 5. Germline V gives CDR1 GTSNPN, CDR2 SVGIG (reference sequence). The CDR3 length is 15 residues. As DNA, the CDR3 is TGTGCCTGGAGACGCGCTAGCGGCTCCTACAATGAGCAGTTCTTC. The encoded protein is CAWRRASGSYNEQFF.

The chain carries TRBV13 and TRBJ1-4; 10 bases line up with TRBD1. The V gene's germline CDR1 is PRHDT and CDR2 FYEKMQ (reference sequence). The CDR3 totals 18 residues. With 2 bases clipped from V and 4 bases from J, the junction kept 10 bases outside the gene matches. CDR3 in DNA: TGTGCCAGCAGCTTATCTCCCATTCGGACAGGGGGTAATGAAAAACTGTTTTTT. Translation gives CASSLSPIRTGGNEKLFF.

This CDR3 reads CASSSLTLAGGTTDTQYF. The CDR3 DNA reads TGTGCCAGCAGCTCGCTCACTCTGGCGGGAGGGACCACAGATACGCAGTATTTT. This sequence joins TRBV7-2 and TRBJ2-3, with 9 bases identical to TRBD2. Germline loops: CDR1 SGHTA, CDR2 FQGNSA. V shed 4 bases, J shed 2 bases, and the junction held 13 bases outside the gene matches. This CDR3 has 18 residues.

This chain uses TRBV7-2 with TRBJ2-3; D unresolved. CDR1 SGHTA and CDR2 FQGNSA come from the germline V gene. V was pared by 2 bases and J by 3 bases, with 12 bases between. This CDR3 region has 15 residues. The CDR3 reads CASSLTGLGTDTQYF. Written as DNA, the CDR3 is TGTGCCAGCAGCTTAACGGGCCTGGGGACAGATACGCAGTATTTT.

The chain is built from TRBV6-5 and TRBJ2-7; 7 bases line up with TRBD2. From germline, CDR1 is MNHEY and CDR2 SVGAGI. This CDR3 has 15 amino acids. The J segment lost 4 bases and the V segment lost 6 bases, leaving 12 bases of the junction unmatched. CDR3 in amino acids: CASRGSGQREYEQYF. The CDR3 DNA is TGTGCCAGCAGAGGGAGCGGCCAGCGGGAATACGAGCAGTACTTC.

The chain combines TRBV11-2 with TRBJ2-1; 7 positions agree with TRBD2. Germline V CDR1 and CDR2: SGHAT, FQNNGV. Trimming at V came to 3 bases and at J to 4 bases, leaving 6 bases not matched to a gene. The CDR3 runs 15 residues. The CDR3 loop reads CASSLERDRYNEQFF. CDR3 nucleotides: TGTGCCAGCAGCTTGGAGCGGGACCGGTACAATGAGCAGTTCTTC.

This clone was seen once. The chain couples TRBV21-1 to TRBJ2-7; the table's TRBD2 call for D was not verified on the DNA. TRBV21-1 is assigned pseudogene status. The CDR3 has 14 residues. The CDR3 DNA sequence: TGTGCCAGCAGCAAAGAGGCGGGATCCTACGAGCAGTACTTC. This gives the protein CASSKEAGSYEQYF.

This chain uses TRBV18 with TRBJ2-1; D may correspond to TRBD1 or TRBD2 (5 bases each). V was pared by 1 base and J by 9 bases, with 10 bases between. This CDR3 is 13 amino acids long. Germline V gene data show CDR1 as KGHSH and CDR2 as LQKENI. CDR3 loop: CASSPLAGGEQFF. In DNA form, the CDR3 reads TGTGCCAGCTCACCACTTGCTGGGGGTGAGCAGTTCTTC.

The rearrangement joins TRBV4-1 to TRBJ2-7, with a tentative D call TRBD2 (6 bases). The CDR3 has 15 amino acids. V shed 3 bases and J shed 4 bases, with 16 bases lying between them. Germline V gene lookup returns CDR1 MGHRA and CDR2 YSYEKL. CDR3 in DNA: TGCGCCAGCAGCCACGGAGGGCACTCCTATTACGAGCAGTACTTC. Translating gives CASSHGGHSYYEQYF.